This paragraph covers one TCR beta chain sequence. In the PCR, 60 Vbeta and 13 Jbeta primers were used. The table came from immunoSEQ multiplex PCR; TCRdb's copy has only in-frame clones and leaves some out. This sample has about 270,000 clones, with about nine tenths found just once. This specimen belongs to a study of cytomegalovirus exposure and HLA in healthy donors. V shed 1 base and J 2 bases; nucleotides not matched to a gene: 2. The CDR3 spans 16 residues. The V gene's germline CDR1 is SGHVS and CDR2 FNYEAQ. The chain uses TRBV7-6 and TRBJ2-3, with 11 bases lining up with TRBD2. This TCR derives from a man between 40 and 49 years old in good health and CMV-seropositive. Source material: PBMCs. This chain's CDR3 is CASSLVAGGTTDTQYF. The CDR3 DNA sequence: TGTGCCAGCAGCTTAGTAGCGGGAGGGACCACAGATACGCAGTATTTT.